The 9 T cell receptor beta chains presented below share a single source sample, sequenced in a study of CD8+ T cells in alopecia areata. RNA was extracted and reverse transcribed into cDNA as the sequencing template. Method: immunoSEQ multiplex PCR; TCRdb's copy keeps in-frame clones and lacks some. The sample consists of about 190,000 clones, approximately 60% of them appearing once. Regarding treatment: oral pan-JAK inhibitor, 5-10 mg twice daily. The specimen comprised CD4+ T cells sorted from blood, sampled at week 4, from a patient treated with tofacitinib. The receptors come from a human donor with alopecia areata.

A remark on this clone: Germline and junction disagree at one end, which may indicate a read error. This chain uses TRBV2 with TRBJ2-4, with D perhaps TRBD1 or TRBD2 (5 bases each). This CDR3 is 13 amino acids long. CDR1 SNHLY and CDR2 FYNNEI come from the germline V gene. The CDR3 protein is CAGRGATKNIQYF. In DNA, the CDR3 is TGTGCCGGCAGAGGGGCCACCAAAAACATTCAGTACTTC.

This chain uses TRBV29-1 with TRBJ1-4, with no clear D. V lost 4 bases and J lost 5, with 5 bases in between. CDR3 size: 11 residues. Germline CDR1 SQVTM, CDR2 ANQGSEA. This chain's CDR3 is CSVAGNEKLFF. The CDR3, as DNA: TGCAGCGTTGCTGGGAATGAAAAACTGTTTTTT.

This clone has only a few counts. The V and J genes are TRBV7-9 and TRBJ2-5; D remains unclear. V lost 2 bases and J 4 bases, leaving 8 bases between the germline ends. The length of the CDR3 is 13 residues. Germline CDR1 is SEHNR and CDR2 is FQNEAQ (reference sequence). The CDR3 nucleotides read TGTGCCAGCAGCTTAAGATATGGAGAGACCCAGTACTTC. It codes for CASSLRYGETQYF.

The J gene is TRBJ2-3, the V gene TRBV29-1; 7 bases are a match to TRBD2. Germline CDR1 and CDR2: SQVTM and ANQGSEA. This CDR3 comprises 13 residues. J gave up 2 bases and V 3 bases, and 2 bases lay outside the gene matches. The CDR3 coding sequence is TGCAGCGTTGACCTAGCGGCCACAGATACGCAGTATTTT. Amino acid sequence: CSVDLAATDTQYF.

This clone was observed a handful of times. The V and J genes are TRBV28 and TRBJ1-1; D remains ambiguous. Germline-derived CDR1 and CDR2 are MDHEN and SYDVKM. CDR3 size: 14 residues. V was cut by 4 bases and J by 1 base, with 10 bases left in between. The CDR3 here is CASSSGSRNTEAFF. In DNA, the CDR3 is TGTGCCAGCAGTTCAGGATCTCGGAACACTGAAGCTTTCTTT.

The chain couples TRBV29-1 to TRBJ2-7, with 8 nucleotides matching TRBD1. V shed 4 bases, J shed 6 bases, and the junction held 8 bases outside the gene matches. This CDR3 contains 13 residues. Germline CDR1 and CDR2: SQVTM and ANQGSEA. The CDR3 region has the DNA TGCAGCGTTGCGGACAGGGTTCGGCTCGAGCAGTACTTC. Encoded protein: CSVADRVRLEQYF.

The chain joins TRBV9 to TRBJ2-7; either TRBD1 or TRBD2 may fit D (5 bases each). V was cut by 4 bases and J by 3 bases, with 11 bases left in between. CDR1 is SGDLS, CDR2 YYNGEE, per germline. The length of the CDR3 is 13 residues. The DNA for the CDR3 is TGTGCCAGCAGCTTGGGACCCTACTACGAGCAGTACTTC. Protein product: CASSLGPYYEQYF.

This clone turned up a few times. The chain uses TRBV28 and TRBJ2-5; D unresolved. V was shortened by 5 bases and J by 5 bases, with 12 bases between the two germline ends. Germline values: CDR1 MDHEN, CDR2 SYDVKM. The length of the CDR3 is 13 residues. CDR3 sequence (DNA): TGTGCCAGCAGTAATTATAACGGGGAGACCCAGTACTTC. Its translation is CASSNYNGETQYF. Complete variable domain (other parts from reference TRBV28 and TRBJ2-5): DVKVTQSSRYLVKRTGEKVFLECVQDMDHENMFWYRQDPGLGLRLIYFSYDVKMKEKGDIPEGYSVSREKKERFSLILESASTNQTSMYLCASSNYNGETQYFGPGTRLLVL.

The chain joins TRBV7-2 to TRBJ2-6, with 7 bases aligning to TRBD1. Per germline, CDR1 SGHTA and CDR2 FQGNSA. Trimming cost V 6 bases and J 1 base; bases outside gene matches: 0. The CDR3 is made up of 14 amino acids. CDR3 protein: CASRTGSGANVLTF. The DNA for the CDR3 is TGTGCCAGCAGGACAGGGTCTGGGGCCAACGTCCTGACTTTC.